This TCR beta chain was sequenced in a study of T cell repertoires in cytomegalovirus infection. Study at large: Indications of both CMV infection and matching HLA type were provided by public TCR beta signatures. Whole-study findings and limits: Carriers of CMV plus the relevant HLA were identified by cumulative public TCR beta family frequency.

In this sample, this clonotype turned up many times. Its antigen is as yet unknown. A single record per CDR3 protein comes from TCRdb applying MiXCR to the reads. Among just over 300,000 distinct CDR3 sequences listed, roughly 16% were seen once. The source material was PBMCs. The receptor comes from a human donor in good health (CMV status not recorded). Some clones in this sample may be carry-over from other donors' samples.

The CDR3 nucleotides are TGTGCCAGCAGCCCAAGCGTGCTAGCCAAAAACATTCAGTACTTC. It is translated as CASSPSVLAKNIQYF. The chain uses TRBV7-2 and TRBJ2-4, with D unclear. The CDR3 has 15 amino acids. The V gene's germline CDR1 is SGHTA and CDR2 FQGNSA. Trimming took off 5 bases at V and 0 bases at J, with 11 bases between the two ends. Full variable domain (rest looked up from reference TRBV7-2 and TRBJ2-4): GAGVSQSPSNKVTEKGKDVELRCDPISGHTALYWYRQSLGQGLEFLIYFQGNSAPDKSGLPSDRFSAERTGGSVSTLTIQRTQQEDSAVYLCASSPSVLAKNIQYFGAGTRLSVL.